This T cell receptor beta chain was obtained from a study of T-cell memory formation after mild COVID-19. Study in general: TCR clustering was largely donor specific.

Trimming stripped 1 base from V and 4 bases from J, with 8 bases between. This CDR3 comprises 14 residues. Germline loops: CDR1 SQVTM, CDR2 ANQGSEA. Worth noting for this clonotype: Antigen unknown.

TCRdb itself ran the 5' RACE reads through MiXCR, one entry per CDR3 protein. This table holds approximately 290,000 distinct CDR3 sequences, 7% to 10% found once. General study findings and limits: Contracting clones localized mainly to CM and EM when CD4+ and mainly to EMRA when CD8+. The pre-infection memory compartment contained some responding clones, suggesting cross-reactive memory joined. Later expanders leaned CD4+, whereas day 15 to 85 contracting clones were balanced CD4/CD8.

Sequenced sample: PBMCs or a T cell subset sorted from them (not recorded which). The TCR sequence derives from a man aged 18-30 years who had mild COVID-19 (a few samples of this study predate the infection). Cell type and time point are not known. This chain links TRBV29-1 with TRBJ2-6; possible D gene TRBD1, 5 bases. The chain's CDR3 is CSVEGAGGANVLTF. In DNA form, the CDR3 reads TGCAGCGTTGAAGGGGCAGGGGGGGCCAACGTCCTGACTTTC.